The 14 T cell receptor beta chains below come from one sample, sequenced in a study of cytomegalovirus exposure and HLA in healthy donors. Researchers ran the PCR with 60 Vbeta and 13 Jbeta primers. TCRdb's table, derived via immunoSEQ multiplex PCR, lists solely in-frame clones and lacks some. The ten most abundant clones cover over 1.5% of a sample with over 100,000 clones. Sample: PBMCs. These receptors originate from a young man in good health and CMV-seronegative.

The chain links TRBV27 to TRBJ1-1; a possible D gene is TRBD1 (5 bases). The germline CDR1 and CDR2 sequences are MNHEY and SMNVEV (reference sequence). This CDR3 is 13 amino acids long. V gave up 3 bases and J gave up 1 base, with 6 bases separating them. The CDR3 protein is CASSFGANTEAFF. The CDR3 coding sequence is TGTGCCAGCAGTTTTGGGGCGAACACTGAAGCTTTCTTT.

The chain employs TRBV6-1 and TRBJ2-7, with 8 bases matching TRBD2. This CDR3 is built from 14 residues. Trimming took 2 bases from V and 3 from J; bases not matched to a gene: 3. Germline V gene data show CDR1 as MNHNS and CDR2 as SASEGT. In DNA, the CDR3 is TGTGCCAGCAGTGAAACTAGCGGATACTACGAGCAGTACTTC. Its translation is CASSETSGYYEQYF.

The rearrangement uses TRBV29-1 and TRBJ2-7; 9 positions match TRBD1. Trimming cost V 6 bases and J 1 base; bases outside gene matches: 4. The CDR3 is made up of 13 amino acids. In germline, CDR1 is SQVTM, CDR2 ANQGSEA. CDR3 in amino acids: CSVAGQGSYEQYF. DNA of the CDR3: TGCAGCGTCGCGGGACAGGGATCCTACGAGCAGTACTTC.

CDR3 DNA: TGTGCCAATGAAACACAGGGGATTGACTTAAGGTACTCTGGGGCCAACGTCCTGACTTTC. Its protein is CANETQGIDLRYSGANVLTF. The gene calls are TRBV19 and TRBJ2-6, with 7 bases that match TRBD1. The ends lost 10 bases at V and 0 bases at J; junction bases unmatched: 21. CDR1 is LNHDA and CDR2 is SQIVND in the germline V gene (reference sequence). CDR3 length equals 20 residues.

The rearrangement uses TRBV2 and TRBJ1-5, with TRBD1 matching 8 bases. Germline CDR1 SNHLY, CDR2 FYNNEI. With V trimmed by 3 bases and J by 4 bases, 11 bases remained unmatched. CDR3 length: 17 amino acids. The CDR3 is CASSDSGGNSGNQPQHF. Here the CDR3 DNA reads TGTGCCAGCAGTGATTCAGGGGGCAATTCGGGGAATCAGCCCCAGCATTTT.

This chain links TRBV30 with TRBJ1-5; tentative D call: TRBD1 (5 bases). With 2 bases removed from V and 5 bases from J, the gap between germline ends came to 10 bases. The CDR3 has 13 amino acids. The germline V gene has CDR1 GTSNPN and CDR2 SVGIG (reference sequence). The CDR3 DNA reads TGTGCCTGGAGTCCCAGGGAGGATCAGCCCCAGCATTTT. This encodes CAWSPREDQPQHF.

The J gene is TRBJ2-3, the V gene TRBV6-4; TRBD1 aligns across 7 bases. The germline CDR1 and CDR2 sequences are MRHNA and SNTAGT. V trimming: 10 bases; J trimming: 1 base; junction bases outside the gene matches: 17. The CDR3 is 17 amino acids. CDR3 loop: CAIITGALAPCTDTQYF. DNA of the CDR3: TGTGCCATCATCACAGGGGCCCTAGCCCCATGCACAGATACGCAGTATTTT.

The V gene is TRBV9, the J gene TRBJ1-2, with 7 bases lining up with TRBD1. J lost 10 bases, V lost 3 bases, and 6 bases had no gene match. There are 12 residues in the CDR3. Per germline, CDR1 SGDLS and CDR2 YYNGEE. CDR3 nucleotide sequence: TGTGCCAGCAGCGGAGGAGGGGGCGACTACACCTTC. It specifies CASSGGGGDYTF. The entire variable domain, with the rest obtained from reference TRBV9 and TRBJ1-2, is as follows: DSGVTQTPKHLITATGQRVTLRCSPRSGDLSVYWYQQSLDQGLQFLIQYYNGEERAKGNILERFSAQQFPDLHSELNLSSLELGDSALYFCASSGGGGDYTFGSGTRLTVV.

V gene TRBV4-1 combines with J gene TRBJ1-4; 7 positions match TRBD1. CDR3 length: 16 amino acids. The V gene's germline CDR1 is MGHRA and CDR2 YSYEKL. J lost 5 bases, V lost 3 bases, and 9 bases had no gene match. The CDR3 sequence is CASSQVGTAKNEKLFF. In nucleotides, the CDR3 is TGCGCCAGCAGCCAGGTCGGGACAGCCAAAAATGAAAAACTGTTTTTT.

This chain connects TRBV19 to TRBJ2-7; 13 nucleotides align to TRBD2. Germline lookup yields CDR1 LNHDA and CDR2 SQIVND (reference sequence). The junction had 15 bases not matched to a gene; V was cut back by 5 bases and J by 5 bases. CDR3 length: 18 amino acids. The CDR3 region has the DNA TGTGCCAGTAGTGCAATCGGGACTAGCGGGGAAGGTAGCAACGAGCAGTACTTC. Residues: CASSAIGTSGEGSNEQYF.

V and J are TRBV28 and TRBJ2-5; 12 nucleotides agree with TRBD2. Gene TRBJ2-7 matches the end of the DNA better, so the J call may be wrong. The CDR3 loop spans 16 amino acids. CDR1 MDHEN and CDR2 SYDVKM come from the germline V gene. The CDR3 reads CASSLTSGRFNNEQYF. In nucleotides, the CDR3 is TGTGCCAGCAGTTTAACTAGCGGGAGGTTTAACAACGAGCAGTACTTC.

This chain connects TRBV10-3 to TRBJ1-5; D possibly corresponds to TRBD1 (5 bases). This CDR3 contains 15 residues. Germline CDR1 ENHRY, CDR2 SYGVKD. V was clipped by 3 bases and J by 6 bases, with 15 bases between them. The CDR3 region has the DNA TGTGCCATCAGTGACGCGAGTACGGGGGTTCAGCCCCAGCATTTT. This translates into CAISDASTGVQPQHF.

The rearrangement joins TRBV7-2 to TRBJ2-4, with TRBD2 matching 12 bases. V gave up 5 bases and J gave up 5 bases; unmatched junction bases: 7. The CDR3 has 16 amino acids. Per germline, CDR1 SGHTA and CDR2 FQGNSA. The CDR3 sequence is CASSVTSSGRENIQYF. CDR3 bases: TGTGCCAGCAGCGTTACCTCTAGCGGGAGGGAAAACATTCAGTACTTC. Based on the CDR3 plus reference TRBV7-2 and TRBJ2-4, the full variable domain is GAGVSQSPSNKVTEKGKDVELRCDPISGHTALYWYRQSLGQGLEFLIYFQGNSAPDKSGLPSDRFSAERTGGSVSTLTIQRTQQEDSAVYLCASSVTSSGRENIQYFGAGTRLSVL.

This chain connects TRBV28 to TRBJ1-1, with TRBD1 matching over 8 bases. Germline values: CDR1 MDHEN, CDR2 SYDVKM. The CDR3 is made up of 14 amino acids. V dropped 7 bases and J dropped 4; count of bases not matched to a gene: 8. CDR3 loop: CASTQGALGTEAFF. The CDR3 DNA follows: TGTGCCAGCACCCAGGGGGCTCTCGGCACTGAAGCTTTCTTT.